The present T cell receptor (beta chain) was sequenced within a study of T cell responses to AZD1222 COVID-19 vaccine (dated by TCRdb to the early 2020s). At the level of the whole study: AZD1222 recipients whose second dose came at about 4 weeks and those whose second dose came at about 12 weeks were combined into one group, since spike-specific TCR depth and breadth did not differ between the two schedules. TCR sequencing was performed for about 240 trial participants, of whom about 200 were given two doses of AZD1222 and 26 were given two doses of MenACWY control vaccine. Trial participants were enrolled into age subgroups of 18-55, 56-69 and 70-plus years, which contained 148, 28 and 57 TCR-sequenced participants, respectively. Results and caveats for the whole study, not just this receptor: Because no day 14 peak-response samples were available, repertoires were characterized only after the peak T cell response. In the small 56-69-year group, the increase in depth fell short of significance, most likely because of low power. The whole spike protein was spanned by vaccine-associated CD4 TCRs, and dominant responses were seen in regions 160-218 and 743-854. Only five to seven AZD1222 recipients were SARS-CoV-2 seropositive at baseline, limiting conclusions about previously exposed vaccinees. Reportedly, close to half of the unique spike-specific TCRs recognized epitopes lying outside the regions that are mutated in the B.1.351 and B.1.1.7 variants. Participants were mostly white British, with more females than males. The authors suggested clonal diversity may have been underestimated. After two AZD1222 doses, both the breadth and the depth of spike-specific TCRs were significantly higher than at day 0 and than in MenACWY recipients.

Counted from cysteine to phenylalanine, this CDR3 has 16 amino acids. The read is trimmed to its CDR3 DNA, 48 bases read in frame from base 1. CDR1 and CDR2 (SEHNR, FQNEAQ) derive from the germline V gene (reference sequence). The V end gives up 4 bases and the J end 3 bases, leaving 8 bases in the junction not matched to a gene. This clone was counted between two and nine times. Its cognate antigen has yet to be identified. Base qualities were left out, and no much larger clone turns up one base away. The time point label on this specimen signifies: baseline before first vaccination. Vaccinee samples came from UK trials COV001 and COV002, including a single-blind randomized controlled phase 2/3 trial of AZD1222 (ChAdOx1 nCoV-19) in healthy adults. Trial participant PBMC samples were collected at day 0 and day 28 after the second dose for TCRbeta chain sequencing. The CDR3 regions of human TCRbeta chains were analyzed by immunosequencing. Per the original workflow: TCRs in the repertoires were matched against a reference library of SARS-CoV-2-specific TCRs that had been generated with the MIRA antigen-specificity platform. Breadth meant the fraction of unique TCRs that were SARS-CoV-2-associated, whereas depth meant the fraction of total T cells that were SARS-CoV-2-associated. Each spike-specific TCR was assigned to its reactive spike region and to a CD4 or CD8 class using the MIRA data. Log10-transformed breadth and depth values were compared by one-way ANOVA with Sidak's multiple comparisons tests. TCRdb took over this immuneACCESS table, retaining in-frame rearrangements with V and J assigned. Such tables are incomplete; in checked studies, under half of the missing clones stem from an unresolved V gene, and the remainder is unexplained. That table supplies the V and J calls and clone size; D and trimming were determined from the DNA. This sample gives 150,000 to 200,000 clones in total; roughly 92% of them show up just once. The top ten clonotypes cover about 10% of the sample.

Here the chain combines TRBV7-9 and TRBJ2-3, with TRBD1 matching 9 junction bases. The input for sequencing was peripheral blood, taken on day 0 of AZD1222 vaccination. The TCR was taken from an adult in good health. The nucleotide sequence reads TGTGCCAGCAGCTGGGCCGGGACAGGGTCAACAGATACGCAGTATTTT. This codes for CASSWAGTGSTDTQYF.